Below are 18 T cell receptor beta chains sequenced from a single sample in a study of blood T cell repertoires in COVID-19. Data came from immunoSEQ multiplex PCR; TCRdb stores just in-frame clones and leaves some out. The profile shows roughly 230,000 clones, 90% of them singletons. Sample: peripheral blood. Source of these receptors: a woman in her fifties or sixties with COVID-19, enrolled during active disease.

The chain is built from TRBV6-6 and TRBJ1-6; 10 bases align to TRBD1. The CDR3 has 16 residues. Germline assignment: CDR1 MNHNY and CDR2 SVGAGI (reference sequence). V shed 5 bases and J 6 bases; nucleotides not matched to a gene: 7. The CDR3, as DNA: TGTGCCAGCAGTCGACAGGGGGCGCCTTTTAATTCACCCCTCCACTTT. Protein sequence: CASSRQGAPFNSPLHF.

This chain joins TRBV7-2 and TRBJ2-1, with 9 nucleotides matching TRBD2. CDR3 length: 16 amino acids. V lost 5 bases, J lost 2 bases, and 7 bases stayed unmatched. Per germline, CDR1 SGHTA and CDR2 FQGNSA. The CDR3 is CASSPRTSVAYNEQFF. The CDR3 nucleotides are TGTGCCAGCAGCCCCCGGACTAGCGTTGCCTACAATGAGCAGTTCTTC.

The V and J genes are TRBV3-1 (or the pseudogene TRBV3-2) and TRBJ1-1; D gene uncertain. Per germline, CDR1 LGHDT and CDR2 YNNKEL (reference sequence). This CDR3 contains 14 residues. The V end lost 1 base, the J end lost 1 base, and 7 bases lay between the germline ends. Here the CDR3 reads CASSQVPGNTEAFF. The CDR3 DNA reads as TGTGCCAGCAGCCAAGTACCGGGGAACACTGAAGCTTTCTTT.

This clone came up once. This chain links TRBV19 with TRBJ1-6; 7 nucleotides agree with TRBD1. CDR1 and CDR2 (germline): LNHDA, SQIVND (reference sequence). J was trimmed by 11 bases and V by 1 base; bases with no gene match: 11. CDR3 length equals 16 residues. The CDR3 is CASSIGNRQGFTPLHF. The CDR3 DNA is TGTGCCAGTAGTATAGGCAATAGACAGGGTTTTACACCCCTCCACTTT. The whole variable domain, remainder taken from reference TRBV19 and TRBJ1-6, is DGGITQSPKYLFRKEGQNVTLSCEQNLNHDAMYWYRQDPGQGLRLIYYSQIVNDFQKGDIAEGYSVSREKKESFPLTVTSAQKNPTAFYLCASSIGNRQGFTPLHFGNGTRLTVT.

This chain connects TRBV6-5 to TRBJ1-1; 10 nucleotides agree with TRBD1. After removal of 2 bases from V and 10 bases from J, the junction contained 4 bases not matched to a gene. The CDR3 loop spans 13 amino acids. The germline gives CDR1 MNHEY, CDR2 SVGAGI. In DNA, the CDR3 is TGTGCCAGCAGTTACAAGAGGACAGGGGGAGCTTTCTTT. Amino acids: CASSYKRTGGAFF.

V is TRBV4-2 and J is TRBJ2-7; 12 bases are shared with TRBD1. With V trimmed by 5 bases and J by 7 bases, 6 bases remained unmatched. This CDR3 has 14 residues. CDR1 and CDR2 from the germline V gene are LGHNA and YNFKEQ. CDR3 in amino acids: CASSDRDRGQEQYF. The CDR3 bases are TGTGCCAGCAGCGACCGGGACAGGGGGCAAGAGCAGTACTTC.

In DNA, the CDR3 is TGCGCCAGCAGCCAAGAGACAGGGGTTAATGAAAAACTGTTTTTT. It is translated as CASSQETGVNEKLFF. The chain employs TRBV4-3 and TRBJ1-4; 8 nucleotides line up with TRBD1. The CDR3 runs to 15 residues. Germline CDR1 is LGHNA and CDR2 is YSLEER. V dropped 0 bases and J dropped 4; count of bases not matched to a gene: 1.

V is TRBV15 and J is TRBJ1-3; no firm D call. The V gene's germline CDR1 is LNHNV and CDR2 YYDKDF (reference sequence). The CDR3 runs 15 residues. Trimming took 5 bases from V and 0 from J, leaving 11 bases between them. This CDR3 reads CATSDFGFSGNTIYF. The CDR3 DNA reads as TGTGCCACCAGCGACTTCGGGTTCTCTGGAAACACCATATATTTT.

This chain connects TRBV29-1 to TRBJ1-4; 7 bases agree with TRBD1. The V segment lost 5 bases and the J segment 0 bases; nucleotides outside the gene matches: 6. CDR3 size: 15 residues. Germline loops: CDR1 SQVTM, CDR2 ANQGSEA. The CDR3, as DNA: TGCAGCGTTACGAAGGGGGCGGCAACTAATGAAAAACTGTTTTTT. Its translation: CSVTKGAATNEKLFF.

The chain couples TRBV7-7 to TRBJ2-7, with D possibly TRBD1 on 5 matching bases. V was shortened by 2 bases and J by 0 bases, with 11 bases between the two germline ends. The CDR3 is 15 residues long. The germline CDR1 and CDR2 sequences are SSHAT and FNYEAQ (reference sequence). The CDR3 region has the DNA TGTGCCAGCAGCTTAAGTTCTGGGGCCTCCTACGAGCAGTACTTC. Residues: CASSLSSGASYEQYF.

The V and J genes are TRBV25-1 and TRBJ2-7; 9 bases are shared with TRBD1. The germline gives CDR1 MGHDK, CDR2 SYGVNS. The junction had 11 bases not matched to a gene; V was cut back by 5 bases and J by 0 bases. There are 17 residues in the CDR3. In DNA, the CDR3 is TGTGCCAGCAGTATCAACCCCGGGACAGGGCACTCCTACGAGCAGTACTTC. It specifies CASSINPGTGHSYEQYF.

The chain has TRBV30 and TRBJ1-2; 7 nucleotides align to TRBD1. This CDR3 is built from 13 residues. Germline-derived CDR1 and CDR2 are GTSNPN and SVGIG (reference sequence). Trimming cost V 4 bases and J 4 bases; bases outside gene matches: 6. The CDR3 spells CAWNPQGGYGYTF. The DNA for the CDR3 is TGTGCCTGGAACCCCCAGGGGGGCTATGGCTACACCTTC.

In regard to this clone: Other nucleotide sequences in the sample specify the same CDR3. The chain uses TRBV9 and TRBJ1-2; 11 nucleotides line up with TRBD1. The CDR3 is made up of 14 amino acids. Germline lookup yields CDR1 SGDLS and CDR2 YYNGEE. V lost 2 bases and J lost 4; bases outside the gene matches: 1. CDR3 DNA: TGTGCCAGCAGCGTGGGGACAGGGGGCTATGGCTACACCTTC. Protein product: CASSVGTGGYGYTF.

The V gene is TRBV4-3, the J gene TRBJ1-2, with D possibly matching TRBD1 (5 bases). V dropped 0 bases and J dropped 0 bases, with 11 bases sitting between them. This CDR3 has 16 amino acids. In germline, CDR1 is LGHNA, CDR2 YSLEER. In DNA form, the CDR3 reads TGCGCCAGCAGCCAAGATAGACAGATAGCTAACTATGGCTACACCTTC. The encoded protein is CASSQDRQIANYGYTF.

This clone was found a few times. The chain employs TRBV9 and TRBJ1-4; 10 bases fit TRBD1. This CDR3 is 15 amino acids long. Germline trimming cut 5 bases from V and 2 bases from J; bases unmatched to any gene: 3. Germline-derived CDR1 and CDR2 are SGDLS and YYNGEE. In DNA, the CDR3 is TGTGCCAGCAGTGGGACAGGGGTCACTAATGAAAAACTGTTTTTT. This codes for CASSGTGVTNEKLFF.

The J gene is TRBJ1-3, the V gene TRBV6-2 or TRBV6-3; 7 bases match TRBD1. Germline V gene lookup returns CDR1 MNHEY and CDR2 SVGEGT. Trimming removed 6 bases from V and 0 bases from J; junction bases left unmatched: 5. The length of the CDR3 is 15 residues. As DNA, the CDR3 is TGTGCCAGCAGCCGACAGGGATACTCTGGAAACACCATATATTTT. Protein: CASSRQGYSGNTIYF.

The chain links TRBV4-3 to TRBJ2-4; 8 bases are a match to TRBD1. With V trimmed by 5 bases and J by 5 bases, 5 bases remained unmatched. The CDR3 sequence is 14 residues long. The V gene's germline CDR1 is LGHNA and CDR2 YSLEER. The CDR3 DNA sequence: TGCGCCAGCAGCGCCCGGACAGGGCAAAACATTCAGTACTTC. Protein sequence: CASSARTGQNIQYF.

V and J are TRBV5-6 and TRBJ1-5, with TRBD1 as a possible D gene (5 bases). The germline CDR1 and CDR2 sequences are SGHDT and YYEEEE. This CDR3 is built from 15 residues. V shed 3 bases and J shed 2 bases, with 12 bases lying between them. The CDR3 region is CASSSRVLGNQPQHF. The CDR3 coding sequence is TGTGCCAGCAGCTCCAGGGTACTGGGCAATCAGCCCCAGCATTTT.